Listed here is a single T cell receptor beta chain. This clone's antigen is unknown. Library preparation used 5' RACE. Preparation of each TCR library used around 3.5 ug of total RNA. For each sample, cDNA synthesis with SMARTScribe reverse transcriptase was split into eight separate reactions. During cDNA synthesis, unique molecular identifiers containing a 6-nucleotide sample barcode were introduced by template switching. Two nested PCRs of about 17 and 10 cycles amplified the TCRalpha and TCRbeta cDNA, and bead purification followed each PCR. Before amplification, the cDNA was treated with uracil DNA-glycosylase and purified using the QIAquick PCR purification kit. The second PCR was the step at which Illumina TruSeq-compatible adapters and sample-specific barcodes were added. TapeStation and Qubit were used to check library quality and concentration, and 4.5 to 5 ng of each library was pooled. Sequencing of the pooled libraries was done on an Illumina HiSeq2500 single-index Rapid Run using custom sequencing primers and 2 x 100 bp reads. Per the authors' processing: MiGEC version 1.2.6 was used for UMI-based consensus assembly, which corrected PCR and sequencing errors. MiXCR version 2.1.1 was used for V(D)J alignment, clonotype assembly and CDR3 extraction. To normalise gene usage, clonotype sharing and MAIT/NKT TCR abundance, the top 1000, 10 000 and 20 000 clonotypes in each sample were analysed. Diversity was computed as the inverse Simpson index with the vegan R package after downsampling to 27 000 UMIs. Paired Mann-Whitney U tests were applied to discordant twin pairs, with Benjamini-Hochberg correction for multiple testing. After reprocessing by TCRdb, each CDR3 protein sequence is one entry, and no DNA is given. TCRdb, rather than the study authors, made the V and J calls. The sample's own table lists about 210,000 distinct CDR3 sequences. Clones ranked in the top ten supply about 8% of the sample.

From each donor, a roughly 2.7 ml peripheral blood sample was collected into PAXgene tubes and kept at -80 degrees C. Without any T cell sorting, total RNA was extracted from whole blood using the PAXgene blood miRNA kit on an automated QIAcube. Peripheral blood from monozygotic twin pairs who were concordant or discordant for inflammatory bowel disease underwent deep TCRalpha and TCRbeta repertoire profiling using unique molecular barcoding. Smoking habits were recorded for all twin pairs, and individuals were classified as current, former or never smokers. From a lookup of the germline V gene, CDR1 and CDR2 are MNHEY and SVGAGI. Spanning cysteine to phenylalanine, the CDR3 consists of 11 amino acids. Only the protein sequence is given. These data belong to a study of monozygotic twins with inflammatory bowel disease (dated 2019 in TCRdb). Concerning the study at large: In total, approximately 30 monozygotic twin pairs made up the full study: 19 Danish pairs, all IBD-discordant, plus nine German pairs, of which four were IBD-concordant and five were IBD-discordant. Within discordant pairs, disease-associated traits were sought mainly by comparing IBD patients with their genetically identical healthy co-twins. Each individual had, on average, about 151 000 unique TCRalpha sequences and 181 000 unique TCRbeta sequences available for analysis.

General conclusions and limits of the study: IBD patients shared fewer clonotypes with other individuals than healthy twins did, most markedly in patients showing signs of disease activity. Different T cell subtypes could not be distinguished in the analysis. A decrease in TCRbeta repertoire diversity, as measured by inverse Simpson index, was observed in IBD patients compared with their healthy co-twins. Differing immunosuppressive treatments among patients may have added background noise and inter-individual variability to the repertoires. No single strong signal or clonotype linked to IBD turned up in the results, so the idea that one exists was not supported. No difference in repertoire similarity was observed between concordant and discordant twins, possibly owing to limited statistical power.

This receptor was obtained from a human donor with ulcerative colitis or Crohn's disease, or a healthy co-twin of an affected twin (not recorded which). The rearrangement combines TRBV6-5 with TRBJ2-1; no DNA is available, so the TRBD1 call from TCRdb remains unchecked. The specimen was blood. Here the CDR3 is given as CASSTGTGLFF.